The TCR beta chain described here comes from a study of beta chain features in type 1 diabetes. As every portion of the isolated RNA was reverse transcribed, the sequencing read expressed TCRB transcripts. Assay: immunoSEQ multiplex PCR; the TCRdb copy retains only in-frame clones and omits some. The sample has over 700,000 clones, roughly a sixth seen once. This CDR3 spans 15 amino acids. Trimming removed 4 bases at V and 3 bases at J, with 16 bases between. Per germline, CDR1 MDHEN and CDR2 SYDVKM. This clone came up a few times. The TCR sequence derives from a woman between 18 and 29 years old in good health. What was sequenced was naive CD4+ T cells from blood. This chain joins TRBV28 and TRBJ2-7, with no clear D. In DNA form, the CDR3 reads TGTGCCAGCAGTTCCCCTCCGACTCAGGACTACGAGCAGTACTTC. The encoded protein is CASSSPPTQDYEQYF.